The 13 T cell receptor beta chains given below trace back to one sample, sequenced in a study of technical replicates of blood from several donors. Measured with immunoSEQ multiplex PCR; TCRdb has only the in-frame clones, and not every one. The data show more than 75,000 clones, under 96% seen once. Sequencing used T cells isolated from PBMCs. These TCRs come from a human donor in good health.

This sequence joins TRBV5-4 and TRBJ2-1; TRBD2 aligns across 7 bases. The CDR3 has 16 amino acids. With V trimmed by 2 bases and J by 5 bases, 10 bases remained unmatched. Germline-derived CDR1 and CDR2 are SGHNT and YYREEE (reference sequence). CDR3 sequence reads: CASSLGTSAINNEQFF. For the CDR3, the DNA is TGTGCCAGCAGCTTAGGTACTAGCGCGATTAACAATGAGCAGTTCTTC.

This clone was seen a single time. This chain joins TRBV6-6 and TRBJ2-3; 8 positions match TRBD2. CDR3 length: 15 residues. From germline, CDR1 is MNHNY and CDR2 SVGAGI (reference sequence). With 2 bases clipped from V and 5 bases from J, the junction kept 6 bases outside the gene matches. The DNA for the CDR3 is TGTGCCAGCAGTTACGCGGGAGGCTTATTAGATACGCAGTATTTT. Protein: CASSYAGGLLDTQYF.

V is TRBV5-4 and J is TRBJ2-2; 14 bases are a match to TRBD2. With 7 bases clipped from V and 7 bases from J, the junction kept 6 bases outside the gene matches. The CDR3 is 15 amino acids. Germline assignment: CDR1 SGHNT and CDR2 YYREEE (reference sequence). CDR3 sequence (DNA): TGTGCCAGCGGGACTAGCGGGAGTTCAGTCGGGGAGCTGTTTTTT. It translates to CASGTSGSSVGELFF.

The CDR3 nucleotides are TGTGCCAGCAGCGTAGTTTCTCCCGAGAACTATGGCTACACCTTC. This translates into CASSVVSPENYGYTF. The chain has TRBV9 and TRBJ1-2; D is undetermined. V lost 0 bases and J 2 bases, leaving 11 bases between the germline ends. In germline, CDR1 is SGDLS, CDR2 YYNGEE. CDR3 size: 15 residues.

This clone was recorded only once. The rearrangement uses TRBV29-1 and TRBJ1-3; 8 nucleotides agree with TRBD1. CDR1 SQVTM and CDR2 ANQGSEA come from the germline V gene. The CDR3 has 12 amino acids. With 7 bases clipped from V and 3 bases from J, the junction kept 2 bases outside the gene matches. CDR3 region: CSADRGGNTIYF. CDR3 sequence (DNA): TGCAGCGCAGACAGGGGTGGAAACACCATATATTTT. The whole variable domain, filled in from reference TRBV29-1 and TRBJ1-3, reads SAVISQKPSRDICQRGTSLTIQCQVDSQVTMMFWYRQQPGQSLTLIATANQGSEATYESGFVIDKFPISRPNLTFSTLTVSNMSPEDSSIYLCSADRGGNTIYFGEGSWLTVV.

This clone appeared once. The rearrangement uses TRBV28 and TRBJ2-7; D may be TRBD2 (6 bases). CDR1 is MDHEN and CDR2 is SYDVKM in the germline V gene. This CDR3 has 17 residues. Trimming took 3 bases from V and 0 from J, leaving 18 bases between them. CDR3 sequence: CASSFRLGGALSYEQYF. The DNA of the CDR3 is TGTGCCAGCAGTTTCAGGCTGGGCGGGGCCCTCTCCTACGAGCAGTACTTC.

In DNA, the CDR3 is TGTGCCAGCAGCGTAGTGGCGCAGGGAGAGACCCAGTACTTC. As protein: CASSVVAQGETQYF. V is TRBV9 and J is TRBJ2-5, with D perhaps TRBD1 (5 bases). Germline assignment: CDR1 SGDLS and CDR2 YYNGEE. The CDR3 covers 14 residues. Trimming removed 0 bases from V and 4 bases from J, with 10 bases in between.

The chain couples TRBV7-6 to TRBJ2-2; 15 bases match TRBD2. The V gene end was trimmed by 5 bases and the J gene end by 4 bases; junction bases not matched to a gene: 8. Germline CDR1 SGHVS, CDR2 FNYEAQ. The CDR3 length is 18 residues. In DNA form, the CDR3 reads TGTGCCAGCAGCCTAGGACTAGCGGGAGGGCCGACCACCGGGGAGCTGTTTTTT. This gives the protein CASSLGLAGGPTTGELFF.

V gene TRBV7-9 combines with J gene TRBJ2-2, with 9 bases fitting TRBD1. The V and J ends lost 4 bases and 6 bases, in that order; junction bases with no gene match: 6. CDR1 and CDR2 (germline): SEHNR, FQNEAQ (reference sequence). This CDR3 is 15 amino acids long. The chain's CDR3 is CASSSAGTGSGELFF. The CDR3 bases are TGTGCCAGCAGCTCCGCCGGGACAGGGTCCGGGGAGCTGTTTTTT.

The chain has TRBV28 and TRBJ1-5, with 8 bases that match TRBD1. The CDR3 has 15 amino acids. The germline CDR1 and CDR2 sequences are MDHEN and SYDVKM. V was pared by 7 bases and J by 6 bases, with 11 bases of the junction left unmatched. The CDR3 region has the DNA TGTGCCAGCACAGTTTTGAGCCAGGGGGCTCAGCCCCAGCATTTT. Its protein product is CASTVLSQGAQPQHF.

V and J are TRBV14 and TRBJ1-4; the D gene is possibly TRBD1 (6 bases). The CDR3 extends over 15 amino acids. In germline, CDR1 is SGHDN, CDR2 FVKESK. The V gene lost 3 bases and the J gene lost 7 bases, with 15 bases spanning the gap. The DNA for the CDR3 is TGTGCCAGCAGCCACAGTCTGAGGGGGTCTGAAAAACTGTTTTTT. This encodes CASSHSLRGSEKLFF.

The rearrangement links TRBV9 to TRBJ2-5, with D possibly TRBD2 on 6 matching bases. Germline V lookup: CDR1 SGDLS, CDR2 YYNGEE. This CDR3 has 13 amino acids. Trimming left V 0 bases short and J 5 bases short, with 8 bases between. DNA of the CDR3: TGTGCCAGCAGCGTAGCGGCGGGGGAGACCCAGTACTTC. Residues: CASSVAAGETQYF. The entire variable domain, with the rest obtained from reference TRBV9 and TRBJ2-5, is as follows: DSGVTQTPKHLITATGQRVTLRCSPRSGDLSVYWYQQSLDQGLQFLIQYYNGEERAKGNILERFSAQQFPDLHSELNLSSLELGDSALYFCASSVAAGETQYFGPGTRLLVL.

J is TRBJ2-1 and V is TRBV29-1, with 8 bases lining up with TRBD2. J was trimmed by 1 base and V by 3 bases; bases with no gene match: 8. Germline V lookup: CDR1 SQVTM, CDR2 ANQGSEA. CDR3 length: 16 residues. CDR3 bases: TGCAGCGTTGAGTATGGGACTAGTGGTTCCTACAATGAGCAGTTCTTC. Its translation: CSVEYGTSGSYNEQFF.